Many counts were recorded for the clone carrying this T cell receptor beta chain. Antigen unknown. The data originate from a study of response to subunit inactivated influenza vaccine. General study findings and limits: It was suggested by the authors that few new T cells are recruited by each seasonal influenza vaccination.

This CDR3 spans 13 amino acids. V was clipped by 3 bases and J by 3 bases, with 5 bases between them. TCRdb passed the RT-PCR reads through MiXCR, listing each CDR3 protein once. The sample has about 480,000 distinct CDR3 sequences; around 9.9% are singletons. J is TRBJ2-2 and V is TRBV12-3 or TRBV12-4; D remains unclear. The source is a man in his fifties or sixties who received an inactivated influenza vaccine. Material: PBMCs from blood, obtained 40 to 50 days after vaccination. CDR3 sequence: CASSFGYTGELFF. The CDR3 DNA reads TGTGCCAGCAGTTTTGGGTACACCGGGGAGCTGTTTTTT.